This T cell receptor beta chain was retrieved from a study of patients and donors after allogeneic stem cell transplantation. This clonotype was picked up one time. Between the trimmed V and J ends, which lost 5 bases and 5 bases, there was a span of 16 bases. The CDR3 is 15 amino acids. The germline V gene has CDR1 SGHTA and CDR2 FQGTGA. TCRdb used MiXCR to reprocess the RT-PCR reads, holding one entry per CDR3 protein. The sample holds 95,000 to 120,000 distinct CDR3 sequences, around 38% seen once. The TCR sequence derives from a human donor who was either an allogeneic HSCT recipient or a stem cell or donor lymphocyte infusion donor (not recorded which). It is not recorded whose cells these are; they may come from a transplant donor. Sequenced material: blood, either unsorted or a sorted T cell fraction (not recorded which). The chain combines TRBV7-3 with TRBJ2-1; D is ambiguous. CDR3 nucleotide sequence: TGTGCCAGCAGCCCAAGCCACGTGCCCCACAATGAGCAGTTCTTC. As protein: CASSPSHVPHNEQFF.